The T cell receptor (beta chain) described here comes from a study of blood T cell repertoires in COVID-19 (TCRdb year 2020). Notes on the research overall: Collaborator samples came from the United States, Italy and Spain and covered acute and convalescent phases of COVID-19. The material from the prospective study consisted of cDNA or gDNA derived from T cells, B-cell-depleted T cells, or PBMCs. Subjects who had been exposed to COVID-19, were actively infected with it, or had recovered from it provided the deeply sampled blood TCRbeta repertoires that made up the dataset. A freely available public database, intended as a resource for researchers studying the immune response to SARS-CoV-2, is where the repertoires were released. The samples were drawn from the first 160 participants of the ongoing ImmuneRACE study and from 950 to 1,500 subjects provided by 6 global collaborators. Sample metadata almost always included a de-identified subject ID, COVID-19 status, age in years and sex. Where available, HLA class I and class II types were obtained from metadata supplied by the sample provider rather than from assay-based typing.

TCRbeta CDR3 regions were amplified from genomic DNA by means of the immunoSEQ Assay, a bias-controlled multiplex PCR. Per the source publication's procedure: The number of nucleated cells in each sample was estimated by amplification of reference gene primers within the assay. Sequence reads were collapsed and filtered to measure the absolute abundance of every unique TCRbeta CDR3 rearrangement. For each sample, productive Simpson clonality was calculated as the square root of Simpson's diversity index over productive rearrangements. TCRdb provides this immuneACCESS table in a form limited to in-frame rearrangements. Some clones are lacking; in checked studies, under half of them reflect an unresolved V gene, and why the rest are absent is not known. D and trimming were read from the DNA, whereas the V and J calls and clone size are those reported in that table. This sample lists fewer than 65,000 clones; 75% to 85% were detected once. The ten largest clonotypes hold around 17% of the sample.

Whole blood was collected in K2EDTA tubes by collaborating institutions according to the institutions' own protocols. Collaborator samples were shipped for TCRbeta analysis as frozen whole blood, isolated PBMCs, or DNA extracted from either sample type. Study-level results and caveats: How much clinical and demographic metadata was included differed by source and by participant, and the metadata was provided uncurated.

In regard to this clone: Its antigen is unknown. No base-level quality is on record; no much larger clone is a single base apart.

The germline V gene specifies SGHRS as CDR1 and YFSETQ as CDR2. V was cut back by 2 bases and J by 6 bases, leaving a gap of 12 bases between them. Counted from cysteine to phenylalanine, this CDR3 has 14 amino acids. Only the CDR3 region is kept as DNA, spanning 42 bases read in frame from base 1. Sequencing used peripheral blood. The sequence links TRBV5-1 to TRBJ1-5; TRBD1 is a weak D gene call, 6 bases matching. The sequence came from a human donor in a cohort sampled during active COVID-19. The CDR3 amino acid sequence is: CASSFEGVGQPQHF. The DNA sequence is as follows: TGCGCCAGCAGCTTCGAGGGGGTCGGTCAGCCCCAGCATTTT.